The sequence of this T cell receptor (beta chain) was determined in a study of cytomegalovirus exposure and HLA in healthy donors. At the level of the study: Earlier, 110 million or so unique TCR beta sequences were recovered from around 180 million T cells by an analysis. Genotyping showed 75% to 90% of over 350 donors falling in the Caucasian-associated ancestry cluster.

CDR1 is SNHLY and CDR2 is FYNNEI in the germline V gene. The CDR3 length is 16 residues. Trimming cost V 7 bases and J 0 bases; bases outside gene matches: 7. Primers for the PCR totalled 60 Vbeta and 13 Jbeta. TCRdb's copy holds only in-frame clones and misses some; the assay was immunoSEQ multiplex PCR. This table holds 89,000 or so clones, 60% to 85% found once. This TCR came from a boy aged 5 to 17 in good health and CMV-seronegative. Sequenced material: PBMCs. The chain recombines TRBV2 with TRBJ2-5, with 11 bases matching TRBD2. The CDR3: CASKSASGGNQETQYF. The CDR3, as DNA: TGTGCCAGCAAAAGCGCTAGCGGGGGGAACCAAGAGACCCAGTACTTC.